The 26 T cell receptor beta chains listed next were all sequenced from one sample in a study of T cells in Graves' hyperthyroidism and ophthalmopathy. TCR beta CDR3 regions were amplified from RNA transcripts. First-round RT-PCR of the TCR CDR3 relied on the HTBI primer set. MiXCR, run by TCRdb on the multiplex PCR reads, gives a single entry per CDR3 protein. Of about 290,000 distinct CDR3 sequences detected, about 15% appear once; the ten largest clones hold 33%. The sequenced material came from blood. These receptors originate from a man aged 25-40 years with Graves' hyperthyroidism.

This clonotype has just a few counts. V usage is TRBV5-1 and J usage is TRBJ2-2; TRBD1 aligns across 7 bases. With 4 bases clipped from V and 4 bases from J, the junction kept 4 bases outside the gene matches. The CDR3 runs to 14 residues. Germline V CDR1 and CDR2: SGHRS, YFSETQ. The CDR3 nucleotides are TGCGCCAGCAGCACGACAGGGACCACCGGGGAGCTGTTTTTT. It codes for CASSTTGTTGELFF.

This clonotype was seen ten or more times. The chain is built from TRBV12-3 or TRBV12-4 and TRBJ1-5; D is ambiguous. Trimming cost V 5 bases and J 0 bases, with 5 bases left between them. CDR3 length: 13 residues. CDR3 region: CASSRNSNQPQHF. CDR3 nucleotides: TGTGCCAGCAGTCGAAATAGCAATCAGCCCCAGCATTTT.

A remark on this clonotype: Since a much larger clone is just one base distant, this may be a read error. The CDR3: CAIQLAGVARYEQFF. CDR3 coding DNA: TGTGCCATACAACTAGCGGGAGTTGCTCGCTACGAGCAGTTCTTC. The chain joins TRBV28 to TRBJ2-7; 11 bases line up with TRBD2. The DNA end lines up better with TRBJ2-1; the J call may be wrong. The germline CDR1 and CDR2 sequences are MDHEN and SYDVKM. The CDR3 runs to 15 residues.

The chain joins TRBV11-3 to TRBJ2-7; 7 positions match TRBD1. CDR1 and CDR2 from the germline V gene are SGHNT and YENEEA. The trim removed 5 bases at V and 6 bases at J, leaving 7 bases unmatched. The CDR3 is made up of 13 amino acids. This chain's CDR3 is CASSPDRASEQYF. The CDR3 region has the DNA TGTGCCAGCAGCCCCGACAGGGCTTCCGAGCAGTACTTC. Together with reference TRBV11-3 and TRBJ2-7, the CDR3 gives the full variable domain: EAGVVQSPRYKIIEKKQPVAFWCNPISGHNTLYWYLQNLGQGPELLIRYENEEAVDDSQLPKDRFSAERLKGVDSTLKIQPAELGDSAVYLCASSPDRASEQYFGPGTRLTVT.

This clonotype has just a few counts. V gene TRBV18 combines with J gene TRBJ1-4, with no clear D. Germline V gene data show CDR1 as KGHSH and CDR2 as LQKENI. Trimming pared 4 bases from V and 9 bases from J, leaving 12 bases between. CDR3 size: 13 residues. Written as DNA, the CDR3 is TGTGCCAGCTCACTACCAGACACTCAAAAACTGTTTTTT. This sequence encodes CASSLPDTQKLFF.

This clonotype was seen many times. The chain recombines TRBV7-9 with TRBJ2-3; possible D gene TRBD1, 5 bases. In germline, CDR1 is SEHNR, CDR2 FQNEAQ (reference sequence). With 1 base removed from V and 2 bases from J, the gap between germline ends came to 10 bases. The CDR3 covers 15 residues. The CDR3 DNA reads TGTGCCAGCAGCTTAGACGGACAACCCACAGATACGCAGTATTTT. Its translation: CASSLDGQPTDTQYF.

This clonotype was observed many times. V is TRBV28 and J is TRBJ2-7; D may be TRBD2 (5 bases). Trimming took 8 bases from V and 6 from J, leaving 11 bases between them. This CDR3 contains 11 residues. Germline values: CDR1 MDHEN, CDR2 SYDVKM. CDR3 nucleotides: TGTGCCAGCGGGAGCGATAGCGAGCAGTACTTC. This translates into CASGSDSEQYF.

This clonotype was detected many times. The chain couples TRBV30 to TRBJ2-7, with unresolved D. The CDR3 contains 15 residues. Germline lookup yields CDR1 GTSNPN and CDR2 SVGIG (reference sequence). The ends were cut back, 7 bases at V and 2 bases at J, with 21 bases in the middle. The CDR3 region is CASSSIWGNPYEQYF. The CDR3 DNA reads TGTGCCTCCTCGTCCATATGGGGTAATCCCTACGAGCAGTACTTC.

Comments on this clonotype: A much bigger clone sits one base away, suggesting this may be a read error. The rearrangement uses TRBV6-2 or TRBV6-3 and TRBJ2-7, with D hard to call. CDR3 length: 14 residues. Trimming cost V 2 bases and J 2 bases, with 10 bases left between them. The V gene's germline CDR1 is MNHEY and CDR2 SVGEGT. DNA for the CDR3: TGTGCCAGCAGTTACCGGCTAGGAACCTACGAGCAGTACTTC. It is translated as CASSYRLGTYEQYF.

The CDR3: CASSLGPLSYNEQFF. The CDR3, as DNA: TGTGCCAGCAGCTTAGGGCCCCTTAGCTACAATGAGCAGTTCTTC. The chain recombines TRBV7-3 with TRBJ2-1, with D uncertain. Germline lookup yields CDR1 SGHTA and CDR2 FQGTGA. This CDR3 comprises 15 residues. V was cut by 2 bases and J by 3 bases, with 11 bases left in between.

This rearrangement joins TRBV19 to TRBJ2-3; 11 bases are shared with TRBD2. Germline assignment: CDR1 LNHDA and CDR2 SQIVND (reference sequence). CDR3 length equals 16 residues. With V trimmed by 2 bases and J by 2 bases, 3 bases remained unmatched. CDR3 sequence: CASSITSGSLTDTQYF. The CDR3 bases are TGTGCCAGTAGTATAACTAGCGGGAGTCTCACAGATACGCAGTATTTT.

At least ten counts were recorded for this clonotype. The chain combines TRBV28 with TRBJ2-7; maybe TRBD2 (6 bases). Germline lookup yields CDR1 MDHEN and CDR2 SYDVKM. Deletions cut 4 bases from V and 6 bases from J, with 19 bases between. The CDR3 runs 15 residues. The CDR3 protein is CASSWVNGEEFEQYF. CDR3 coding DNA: TGTGCCAGCAGTTGGGTAAACGGGGAGGAGTTCGAGCAGTACTTC.

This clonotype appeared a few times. CDR3 sequence reads: CASSLGQPDVAFF. DNA of the CDR3: TGTGCCAGCAGCCTGGGGCAGCCAGACGTAGCTTTCTTT. The rearrangement links TRBV9 to TRBJ1-1; D might be TRBD1 (5 bases). The ends were cut back, 4 bases at V and 10 bases at J, with 17 bases in the middle. The length of the CDR3 is 13 residues. The germline gives CDR1 SGDLS, CDR2 YYNGEE.

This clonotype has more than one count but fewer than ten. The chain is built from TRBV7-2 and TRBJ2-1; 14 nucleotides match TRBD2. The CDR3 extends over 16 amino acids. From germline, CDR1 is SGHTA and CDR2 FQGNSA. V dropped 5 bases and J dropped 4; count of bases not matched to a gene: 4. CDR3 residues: CASSGTSGSHYNEQFF. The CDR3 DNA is TGTGCCAGCAGCGGGACTAGCGGGAGCCATTACAATGAGCAGTTCTTC. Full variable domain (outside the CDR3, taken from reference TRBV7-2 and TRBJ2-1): GAGVSQSPSNKVTEKGKDVELRCDPISGHTALYWYRQSLGQGLEFLIYFQGNSAPDKSGLPSDRFSAERTGGSVSTLTIQRTQQEDSAVYLCASSGTSGSHYNEQFFGPGTRLTVL.

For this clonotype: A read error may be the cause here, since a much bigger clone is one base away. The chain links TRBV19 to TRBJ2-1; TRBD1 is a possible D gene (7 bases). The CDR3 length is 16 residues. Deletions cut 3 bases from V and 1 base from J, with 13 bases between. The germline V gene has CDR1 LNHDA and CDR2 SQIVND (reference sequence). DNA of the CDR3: TGTGCCAGTAGTATCGGACAGGAGGGGTCCTACAATGAGCAGTTCTTC. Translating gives CASSIGQEGSYNEQFF.

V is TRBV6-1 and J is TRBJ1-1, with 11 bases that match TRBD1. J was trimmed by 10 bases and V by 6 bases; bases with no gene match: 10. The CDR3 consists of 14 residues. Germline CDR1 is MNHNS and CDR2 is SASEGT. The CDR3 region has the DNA TGTGCCAGCAGCCGGGACAGGGGGTCGCTTGGAGCTTTCTTT. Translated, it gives CASSRDRGSLGAFF.

Written as DNA, the CDR3 is TGCAGTGCTAGGGAAAACTATGGCTACACCTTC. Amino acids: CSARENYGYTF. The chain employs TRBV20-1 and TRBJ1-2, with D hard to call. This CDR3 contains 11 residues. V was shortened by 3 bases and J by 2 bases, with 4 bases between the two germline ends. Germline V CDR1 and CDR2: DFQATT, SNEGSKA (reference sequence).

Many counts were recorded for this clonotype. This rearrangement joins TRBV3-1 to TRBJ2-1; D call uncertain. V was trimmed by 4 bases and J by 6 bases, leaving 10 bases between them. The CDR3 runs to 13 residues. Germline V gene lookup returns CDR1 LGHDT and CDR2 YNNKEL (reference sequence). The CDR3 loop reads CASSLGPPNEQFF. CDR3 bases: TGTGCCAGCAGCCTCGGTCCCCCCAATGAGCAGTTCTTC.

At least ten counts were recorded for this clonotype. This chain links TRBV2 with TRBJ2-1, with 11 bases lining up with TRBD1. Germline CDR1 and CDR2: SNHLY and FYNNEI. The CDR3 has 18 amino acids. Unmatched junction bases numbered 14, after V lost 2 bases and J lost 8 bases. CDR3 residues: CASSEMPGQGVNVDEQFF. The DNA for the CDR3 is TGTGCCAGCAGTGAAATGCCGGGACAGGGGGTTAATGTCGATGAGCAGTTCTTC.

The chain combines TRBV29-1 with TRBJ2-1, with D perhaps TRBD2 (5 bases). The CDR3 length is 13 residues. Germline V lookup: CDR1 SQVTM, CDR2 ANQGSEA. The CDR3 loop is CSHVAGTYNEQFF. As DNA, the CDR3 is TGCAGTCACGTGGCGGGTACCTACAATGAGCAGTTCTTC.

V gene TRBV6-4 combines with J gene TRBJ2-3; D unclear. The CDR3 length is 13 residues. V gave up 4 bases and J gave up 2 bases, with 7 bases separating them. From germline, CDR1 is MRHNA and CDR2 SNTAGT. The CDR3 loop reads CASSVNPTDTQYF. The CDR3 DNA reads TGTGCCAGCAGTGTCAACCCCACAGATACGCAGTATTTT.

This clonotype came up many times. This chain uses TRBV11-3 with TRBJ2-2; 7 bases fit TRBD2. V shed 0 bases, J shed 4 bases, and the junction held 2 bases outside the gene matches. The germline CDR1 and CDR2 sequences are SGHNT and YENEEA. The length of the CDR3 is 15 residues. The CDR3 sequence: CASSLESGGTGELFF. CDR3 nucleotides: TGTGCCAGCAGCTTAGAATCGGGAGGCACCGGGGAGCTGTTTTTT.

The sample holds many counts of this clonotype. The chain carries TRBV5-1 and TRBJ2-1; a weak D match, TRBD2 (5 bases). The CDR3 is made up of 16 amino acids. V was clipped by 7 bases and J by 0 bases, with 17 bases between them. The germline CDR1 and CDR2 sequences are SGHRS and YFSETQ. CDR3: CASSPRWESSYNEQFF. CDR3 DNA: TGCGCCAGCTCTCCAAGGTGGGAGAGCTCCTACAATGAGCAGTTCTTC. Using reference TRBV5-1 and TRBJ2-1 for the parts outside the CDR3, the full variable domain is KAGVTQTPRYLIKTRGQQVTLSCSPISGHRSVSWYQQTPGQGLQFLFEYFSETQRNKGNFPGRFSGRQFSNSRSEMNVSTLELGDSALYLCASSPRWESSYNEQFFGPGTRLTVL.

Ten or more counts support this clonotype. This CDR3 is CASSDRAALQETQYF. The CDR3 DNA reads as TGTGCCAGCAGCGACCGGGCAGCTCTCCAAGAGACCCAGTACTTC. This rearrangement joins TRBV9 to TRBJ2-5; D not resolved. Germline V CDR1 and CDR2: SGDLS, YYNGEE. The CDR3 is 15 residues long. The V gene lost 3 bases and the J gene lost 1 base, with 13 bases spanning the gap.

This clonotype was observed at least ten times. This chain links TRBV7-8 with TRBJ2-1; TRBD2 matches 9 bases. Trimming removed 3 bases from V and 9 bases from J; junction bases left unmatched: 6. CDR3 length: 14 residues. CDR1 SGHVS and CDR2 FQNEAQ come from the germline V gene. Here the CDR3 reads CASSLMAGGSEQFF. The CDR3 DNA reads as TGTGCCAGCAGCTTGATGGCGGGAGGGAGTGAGCAGTTCTTC.

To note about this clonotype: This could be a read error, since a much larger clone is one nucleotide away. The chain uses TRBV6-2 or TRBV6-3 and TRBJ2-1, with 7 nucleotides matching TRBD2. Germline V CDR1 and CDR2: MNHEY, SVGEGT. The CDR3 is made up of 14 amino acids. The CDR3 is CANSSSRDYGEQFF. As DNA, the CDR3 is TGTGCCAACAGTTCTTCCAGGGACTACGGTGAGCAGTTCTTC.